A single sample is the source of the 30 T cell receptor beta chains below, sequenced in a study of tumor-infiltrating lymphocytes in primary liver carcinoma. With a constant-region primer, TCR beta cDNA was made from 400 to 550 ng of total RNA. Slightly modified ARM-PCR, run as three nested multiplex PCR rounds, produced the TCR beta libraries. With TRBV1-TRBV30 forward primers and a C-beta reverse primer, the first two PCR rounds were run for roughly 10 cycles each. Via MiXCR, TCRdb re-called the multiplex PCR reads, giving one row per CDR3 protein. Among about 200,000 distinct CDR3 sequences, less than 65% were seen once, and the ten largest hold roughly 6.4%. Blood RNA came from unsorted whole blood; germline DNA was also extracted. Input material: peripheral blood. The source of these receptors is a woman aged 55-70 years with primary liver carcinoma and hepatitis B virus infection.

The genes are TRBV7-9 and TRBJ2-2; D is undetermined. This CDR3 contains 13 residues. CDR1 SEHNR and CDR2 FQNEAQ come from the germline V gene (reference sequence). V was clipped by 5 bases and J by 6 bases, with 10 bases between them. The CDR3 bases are TGTGCCAGCAGCCCCCCTCAACCCGGGGAGCTGTTTTTT. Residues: CASSPPQPGELFF.

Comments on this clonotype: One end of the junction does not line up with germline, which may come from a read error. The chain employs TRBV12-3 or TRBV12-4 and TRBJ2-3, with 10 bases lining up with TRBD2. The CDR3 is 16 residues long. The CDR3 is CASSAGTSDNTDTQYF. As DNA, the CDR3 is TGCGCCAGCAGTGCCGGGACTAGCGATAACACAGATACGCAGTATTTT.

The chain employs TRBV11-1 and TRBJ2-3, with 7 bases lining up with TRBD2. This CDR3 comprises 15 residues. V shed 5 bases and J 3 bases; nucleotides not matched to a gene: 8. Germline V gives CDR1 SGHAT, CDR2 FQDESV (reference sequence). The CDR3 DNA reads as TGTGCCAGCAGCGAAGGCGGGGGTTTGACAGATACGCAGTATTTT. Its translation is CASSEGGGLTDTQYF.

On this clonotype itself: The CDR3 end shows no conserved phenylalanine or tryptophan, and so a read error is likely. CDR3 amino acids: CARSLGGAYEQYS. The CDR3 coding sequence is TGTGCCAGGAGCTTAGGGGGAGCCTACGAGCAGTACTCC. The chain combines TRBV11-2 with TRBJ2-7, with D maybe TRBD1 (6 bases). This CDR3 spans 13 amino acids. From germline, CDR1 is SGHAT and CDR2 FQNNGV.

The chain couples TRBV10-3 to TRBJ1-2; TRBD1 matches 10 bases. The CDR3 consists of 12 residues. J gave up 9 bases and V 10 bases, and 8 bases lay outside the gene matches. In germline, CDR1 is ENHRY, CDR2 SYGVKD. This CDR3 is CATGTGERRYTF. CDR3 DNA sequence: TGTGCCACCGGGACAGGGGAAAGGCGCTACACCTTC.

Written as DNA, the CDR3 is TGTGCCAGCAGCCTAGGCTCCCCAGGGACTAGCACGAACCTCTACGAGCAGTACTTC. This translates into CASSLGSPGTSTNLYEQYF. V is TRBV6-1 and J is TRBJ2-7; 9 nucleotides line up with TRBD2. CDR1 MNHNS and CDR2 SASEGT come from the germline V gene. The trim removed 6 bases at V and 3 bases at J, leaving 21 bases unmatched. This CDR3 has 19 amino acids.

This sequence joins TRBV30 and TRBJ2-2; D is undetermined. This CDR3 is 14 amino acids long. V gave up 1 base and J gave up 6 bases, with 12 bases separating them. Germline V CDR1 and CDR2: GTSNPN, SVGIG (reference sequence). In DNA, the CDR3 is TGTGCCTGGAGTGGAACAGAGGCGGCCGGGGAGCTGTTTTTT. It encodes CAWSGTEAAGELFF.

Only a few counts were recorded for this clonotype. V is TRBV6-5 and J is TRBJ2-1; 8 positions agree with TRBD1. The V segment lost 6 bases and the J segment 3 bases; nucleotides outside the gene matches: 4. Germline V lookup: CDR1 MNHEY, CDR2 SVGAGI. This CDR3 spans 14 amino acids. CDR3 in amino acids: CASSLQGGYNEQFF. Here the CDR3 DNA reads TGTGCCAGCAGCCTACAGGGGGGCTACAATGAGCAGTTCTTC.

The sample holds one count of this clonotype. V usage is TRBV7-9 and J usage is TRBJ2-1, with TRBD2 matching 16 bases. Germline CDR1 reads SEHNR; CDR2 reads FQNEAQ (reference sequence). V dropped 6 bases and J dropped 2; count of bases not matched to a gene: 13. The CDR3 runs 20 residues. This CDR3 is CASRHGAGGTSGRAYNEQFF. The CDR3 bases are TGTGCCAGCAGGCATGGGGCAGGCGGGACTAGCGGGAGGGCCTACAATGAGCAGTTCTTC.

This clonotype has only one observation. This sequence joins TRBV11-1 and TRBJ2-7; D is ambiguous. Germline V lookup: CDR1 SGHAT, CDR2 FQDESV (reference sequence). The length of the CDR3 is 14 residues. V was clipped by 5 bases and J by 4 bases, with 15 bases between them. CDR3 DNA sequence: TGTGCCAGCAGCCCCCGGAACCGCATATACGAGCAGTACTTC. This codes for CASSPRNRIYEQYF.

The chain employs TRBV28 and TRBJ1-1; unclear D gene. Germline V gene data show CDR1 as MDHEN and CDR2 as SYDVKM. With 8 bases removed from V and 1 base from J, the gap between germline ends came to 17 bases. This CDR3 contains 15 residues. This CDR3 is CASSKGVPWNTEAFF. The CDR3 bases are TGTGCCAGCTCGAAGGGCGTCCCATGGAACACTGAAGCTTTCTTT.

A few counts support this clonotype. CDR3 sequence reads: CASGRTGAPHYGYTF. CDR3 bases: TGTGCCAGCGGACGGACAGGGGCCCCTCACTATGGCTACACCTTC. V is TRBV12-3 or TRBV12-4 and J is TRBJ1-2; 9 nucleotides align to TRBD1. V dropped 8 bases and J dropped 3; count of bases not matched to a gene: 10. The CDR3 totals 15 residues.

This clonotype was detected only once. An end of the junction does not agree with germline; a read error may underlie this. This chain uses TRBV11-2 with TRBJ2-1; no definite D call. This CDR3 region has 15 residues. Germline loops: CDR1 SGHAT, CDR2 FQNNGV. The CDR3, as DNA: TGCGCCAGCAGCTTAGGAGACACCGCTGGGGATGAGCAGTTCTTC. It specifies CASSLGDTAGDEQFF.

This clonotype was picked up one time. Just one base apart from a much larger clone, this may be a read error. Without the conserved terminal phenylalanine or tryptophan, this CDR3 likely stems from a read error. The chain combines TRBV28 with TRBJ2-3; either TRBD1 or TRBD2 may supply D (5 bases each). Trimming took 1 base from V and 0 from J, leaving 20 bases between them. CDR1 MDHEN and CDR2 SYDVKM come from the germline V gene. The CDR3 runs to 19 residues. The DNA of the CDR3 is TGTGCCAGCAGTTTATACGGGACCCATCAATGGTCTAGCACAGATACGCAGTATTCT. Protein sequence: CASSLYGTHQWSSTDTQYS.

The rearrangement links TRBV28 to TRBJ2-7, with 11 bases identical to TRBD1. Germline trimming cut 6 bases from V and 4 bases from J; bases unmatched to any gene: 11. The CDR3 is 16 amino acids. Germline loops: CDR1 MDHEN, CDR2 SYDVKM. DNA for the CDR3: TGTGCCAGCAGCCGGGCTGCCGGACAGGGGGCTTACGAGCAGTACTTC. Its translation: CASSRAAGQGAYEQYF.

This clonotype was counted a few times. The CDR3 DNA follows: TGCGCCAGCAGCTTGGGGATGAACACTGAAGCTTTCTTT. This gives the protein CASSLGMNTEAFF. The chain recombines TRBV5-1 with TRBJ1-1; D not certain. V was trimmed by 0 bases and J by 0 bases, leaving 3 bases between them. The CDR3 is 13 residues long. CDR1 and CDR2 (germline): SGHRS, YFSETQ.

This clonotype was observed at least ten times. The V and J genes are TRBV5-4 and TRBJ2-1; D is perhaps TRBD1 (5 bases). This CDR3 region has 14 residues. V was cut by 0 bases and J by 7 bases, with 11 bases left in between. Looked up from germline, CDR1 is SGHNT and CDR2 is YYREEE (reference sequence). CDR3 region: CASSLEGPGNEQFF. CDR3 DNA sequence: TGTGCCAGCAGCTTGGAGGGGCCAGGGAATGAGCAGTTCTTC.

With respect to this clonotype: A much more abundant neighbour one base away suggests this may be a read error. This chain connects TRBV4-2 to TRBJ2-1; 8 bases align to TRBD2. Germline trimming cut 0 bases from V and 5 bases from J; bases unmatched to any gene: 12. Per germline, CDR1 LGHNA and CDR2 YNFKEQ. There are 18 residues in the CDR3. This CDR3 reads CASSQEASGFLRDNEQFF. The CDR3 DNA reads TGTGCCAGCAGCCAAGAGGCTAGCGGGTTTTTACGGGACAATGAGCAGTTCTTC.

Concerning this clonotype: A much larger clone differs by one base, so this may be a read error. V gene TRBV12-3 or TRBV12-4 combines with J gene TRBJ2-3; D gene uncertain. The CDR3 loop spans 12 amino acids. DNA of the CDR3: TGTGCCAGCAGGCCAAACACAGATATGCAGTATTTT. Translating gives CASRPNTDMQYF.

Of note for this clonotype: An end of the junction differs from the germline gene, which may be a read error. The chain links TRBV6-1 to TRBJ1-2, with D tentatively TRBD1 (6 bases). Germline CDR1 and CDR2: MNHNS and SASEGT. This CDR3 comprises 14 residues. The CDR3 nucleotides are TGTGCCAGCAGTGAAACAGGGCCCCTCTATGGCCACACCTTC. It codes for CASSETGPLYGHTF.

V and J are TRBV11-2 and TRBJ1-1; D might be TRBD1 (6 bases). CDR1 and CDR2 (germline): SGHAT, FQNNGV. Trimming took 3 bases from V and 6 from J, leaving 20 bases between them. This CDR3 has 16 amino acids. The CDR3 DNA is TGTGCCAGCAGCTTGGCGGTAAGGGGGGCATGGTCTGAAGCTTTCTTT. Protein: CASSLAVRGAWSEAFF.

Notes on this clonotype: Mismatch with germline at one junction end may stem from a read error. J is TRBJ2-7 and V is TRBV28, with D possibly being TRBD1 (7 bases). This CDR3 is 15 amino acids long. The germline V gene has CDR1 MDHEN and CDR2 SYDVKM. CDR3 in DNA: TGTGCCAGCAGACGAGACAGGGAGGACTCCTACGAGCGGTACTTC. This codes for CASRRDREDSYERYF.

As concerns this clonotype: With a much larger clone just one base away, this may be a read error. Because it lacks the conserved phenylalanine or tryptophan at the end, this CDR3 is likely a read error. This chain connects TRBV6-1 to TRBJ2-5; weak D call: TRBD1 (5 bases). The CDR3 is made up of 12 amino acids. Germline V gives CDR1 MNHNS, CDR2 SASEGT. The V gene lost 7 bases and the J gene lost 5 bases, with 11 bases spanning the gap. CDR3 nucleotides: TGTGCCAGCATTCAGGGTCAGGAGACCCAGTACTCC. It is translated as CASIQGQETQYS.

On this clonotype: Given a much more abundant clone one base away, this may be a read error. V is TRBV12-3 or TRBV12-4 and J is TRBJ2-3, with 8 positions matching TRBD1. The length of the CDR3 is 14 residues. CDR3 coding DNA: TGTGTCAGCAGTTTGGCAGGGGGCTCAGATACGCAGTATTTT. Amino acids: CVSSLAGGSDTQYF.

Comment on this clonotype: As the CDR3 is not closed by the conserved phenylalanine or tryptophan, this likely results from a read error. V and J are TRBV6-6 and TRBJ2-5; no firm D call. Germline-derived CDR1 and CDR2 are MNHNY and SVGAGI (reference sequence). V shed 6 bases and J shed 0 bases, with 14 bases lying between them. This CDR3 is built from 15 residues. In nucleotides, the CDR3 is TGTGCCAGCAGCCCCCCTGGACCGAACCAAGAGACCCAGTACTTA. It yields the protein CASSPPGPNQETQYL.

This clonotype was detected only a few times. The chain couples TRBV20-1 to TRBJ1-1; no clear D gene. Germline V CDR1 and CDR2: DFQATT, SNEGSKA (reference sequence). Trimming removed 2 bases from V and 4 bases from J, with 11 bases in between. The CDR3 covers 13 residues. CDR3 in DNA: TGCAGTGCTAGACGCTCGTCGGGCACTGAAGCTTTCTTT. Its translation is CSARRSSGTEAFF.

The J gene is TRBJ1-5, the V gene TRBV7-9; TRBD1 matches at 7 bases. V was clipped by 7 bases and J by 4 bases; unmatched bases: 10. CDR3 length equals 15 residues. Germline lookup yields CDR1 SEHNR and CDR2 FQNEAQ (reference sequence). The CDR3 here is CASNSGGYTNQPQHF. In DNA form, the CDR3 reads TGTGCCAGCAACTCAGGGGGGTACACGAATCAGCCCCAGCATTTT. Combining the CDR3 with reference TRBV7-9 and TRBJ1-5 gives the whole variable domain DTGVSQNPRHKITKRGQNVTFRCDPISEHNRLYWYRQTLGQGPEFLTYFQNEAQLEKSRLLSDRFSAERPKGSFSTLEIQRTEQGDSAMYLCASNSGGYTNQPQHFGDGTRLSIL.

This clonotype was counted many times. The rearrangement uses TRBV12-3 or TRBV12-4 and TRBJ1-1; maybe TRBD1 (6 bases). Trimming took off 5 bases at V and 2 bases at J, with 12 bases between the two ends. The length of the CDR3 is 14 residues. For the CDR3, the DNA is TGTGCCAGCAGTCTGGACAGACTAAACACTGAAGCTTTCTTT. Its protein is CASSLDRLNTEAFF.

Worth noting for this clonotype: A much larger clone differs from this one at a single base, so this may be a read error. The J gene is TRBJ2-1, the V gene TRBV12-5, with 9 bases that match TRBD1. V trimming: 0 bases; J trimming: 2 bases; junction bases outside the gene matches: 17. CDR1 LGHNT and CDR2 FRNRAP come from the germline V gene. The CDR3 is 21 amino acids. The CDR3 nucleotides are TGTGCTAGTGGTTTGGTAAAGGGGGTTGGGGACAGGGACCAGACCTACAATGAGCAGTTCTTC. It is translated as CASGLVKGVGDRDQTYNEQFF.

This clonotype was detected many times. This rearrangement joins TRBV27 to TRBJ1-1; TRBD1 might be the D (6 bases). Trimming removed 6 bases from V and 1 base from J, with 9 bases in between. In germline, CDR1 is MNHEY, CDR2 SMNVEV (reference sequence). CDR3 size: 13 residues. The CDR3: CASSLGQNTEAFF. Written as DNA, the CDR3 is TGTGCCAGCAGCCTGGGACAGAACACTGAAGCTTTCTTT.